The 22 T cell receptor beta chains in this list originate from one sample, sequenced in a study of blood T cell repertoires in COVID-19. The method was immunoSEQ multiplex PCR; TCRdb's version includes in-frame clones alone and lacks a portion of them. This sample has approximately 40,000 clones, with about 91% found just once. The sample comprised peripheral blood. The source is a woman of 80 years or more with acute or convalescent COVID-19.

The chain couples TRBV15 to TRBJ1-1; 10 positions agree with TRBD1. The V gene end was trimmed by 5 bases and the J gene end by 5 bases; junction bases not matched to a gene: 8. The CDR3 covers 15 residues. The germline CDR1 and CDR2 sequences are LNHNV and YYDKDF (reference sequence). CDR3 nucleotide sequence: TGTGCCACCAGCGTGGGGACAGGGGTAAGGACTGAAGCTTTCTTT. It translates to CATSVGTGVRTEAFF.

This rearrangement joins TRBV7-6 to TRBJ1-1; D gene unclear. V lost 4 bases and J 6 bases, leaving 12 bases between the germline ends. The CDR3 sequence is 13 residues long. Germline values: CDR1 SGHVS, CDR2 FNYEAQ. The CDR3 DNA reads TGTGCCAGCAGCTCCGGGATCGCCGCTGAAGCTTTCTTT. Encoded protein: CASSSGIAAEAFF.

This chain uses TRBV14 with TRBJ1-1; a possible D gene is TRBD1 (6 bases). Trimming took 2 bases from V and 0 from J, leaving 10 bases between them. CDR1 is SGHDN and CDR2 is FVKESK in the germline V gene. There are 15 residues in the CDR3. For the CDR3, the DNA is TGTGCCAGCAGCCAAAGAGGACAGCTGAACACTGAAGCTTTCTTT. This sequence encodes CASSQRGQLNTEAFF.

This chain joins TRBV18 and TRBJ2-7; 8 bases fit TRBD1. V lost 4 bases and J lost 0; bases outside the gene matches: 2. CDR1 is KGHSH and CDR2 is LQKENI in the germline V gene. CDR3 length equals 14 residues. The CDR3 reads CASSRDRNSYEQYF. In DNA, the CDR3 is TGTGCCAGCTCACGGGACAGGAACTCCTACGAGCAGTACTTC.

This clone has a single count. The chain carries TRBV4-2 and TRBJ2-7, with D perhaps TRBD1 (5 bases). CDR1 LGHNA and CDR2 YNFKEQ come from the germline V gene. The CDR3 length is 15 residues. Trimming removed 5 bases at V and 0 bases at J, with 14 bases between. DNA for the CDR3: TGTGCCAGCAGCAAAGGTCAGGGTCACTCCTACGAGCAGTACTTC. This sequence encodes CASSKGQGHSYEQYF.

This clone came up a few times. The rearrangement joins TRBV6-6 to TRBJ1-2; 7 nucleotides agree with TRBD1. Germline CDR1 is MNHNY and CDR2 is SVGAGI (reference sequence). V lost 7 bases to trimming and J lost 1 base; unmatched junction nucleotides: 12. This CDR3 has 16 amino acids. CDR3 in amino acids: CASTPTRQGNNYGYTF. Here the CDR3 DNA reads TGTGCCAGCACCCCGACTAGACAGGGCAATAACTATGGCTACACCTTC.

CDR3 sequence: CASSSGQLGEKLFF. CDR3 coding DNA: TGTGCCAGCAGTTCGGGACAGCTGGGTGAAAAACTGTTTTTT. This chain joins TRBV6-5 and TRBJ1-4; 7 bases agree with TRBD1. The V gene's germline CDR1 is MNHEY and CDR2 SVGAGI. Trimming at V came to 4 bases and at J to 7 bases, leaving 6 bases not matched to a gene. The CDR3 covers 14 residues.

The chain couples TRBV6-5 to TRBJ2-3, with a possible D match to TRBD2 (6 bases). Germline V gene sequence: CDR1 MNHEY, CDR2 SVGAGI. The germline V and J ends were trimmed by 6 bases and 2 bases, with 12 bases remaining between them. This CDR3 is 14 amino acids long. As DNA, the CDR3 is TGTGCCAGCAGCCCGGGACTTCCCACAGATACGCAGTATTTT. It specifies CASSPGLPTDTQYF.

The chain couples TRBV4-1 to TRBJ2-6, with 7 bases fitting TRBD1. From germline, CDR1 is MGHRA and CDR2 YSYEKL. After removal of 2 bases from V and 0 bases from J, the junction contained 4 bases not matched to a gene. The CDR3 is 17 residues long. CDR3 amino acids: CASSQTQGRSGANVLTF. The CDR3 nucleotides are TGCGCCAGCAGCCAAACACAGGGGCGCTCTGGGGCCAACGTCCTGACTTTC.

This chain joins TRBV7-2 and TRBJ1-1; perhaps TRBD1 as D (5 bases). There are 16 residues in the CDR3. Trimming cost V 5 bases and J 0 bases, with 16 bases left between them. CDR1 is SGHTA and CDR2 is FQGNSA in the germline V gene. CDR3 nucleotides: TGTGCCAGCAGCCCGAGCAGGGCTTTAGTGAACACTGAAGCTTTCTTT. The encoded protein is CASSPSRALVNTEAFF. The full variable domain, rest sourced from reference TRBV7-2 and TRBJ1-1, is GAGVSQSPSNKVTEKGKDVELRCDPISGHTALYWYRQSLGQGLEFLIYFQGNSAPDKSGLPSDRFSAERTGGSVSTLTIQRTQQEDSAVYLCASSPSRALVNTEAFFGQGTRLTVV.

The V and J genes are TRBV9 and TRBJ1-3; 12 bases are a match to TRBD1. The J segment lost 5 bases and the V segment lost 4 bases, leaving 7 bases of the junction unmatched. This CDR3 region has 16 residues. Germline assignment: CDR1 SGDLS and CDR2 YYNGEE. CDR3: CASSPGQGALRNTIYF. DNA for the CDR3: TGTGCCAGCAGCCCGGGACAGGGGGCGCTCAGAAACACCATATATTTT.

The chain recombines TRBV7-9 with TRBJ1-3, with no clear D. Germline CDR1 is SEHNR and CDR2 is FQNEAQ (reference sequence). CDR3 length: 16 amino acids. V was trimmed by 3 bases and J by 0 bases, leaving 12 bases between them. CDR3 coding DNA: TGTGCCAGCAGCTTGGGCAGGACTTTCTCTGGAAACACCATATATTTT. As protein: CASSLGRTFSGNTIYF. Full variable domain (remainder filled in from reference TRBV7-9 and TRBJ1-3): DTGVSQNPRHKITKRGQNVTFRCDPISEHNRLYWYRQTLGQGPEFLTYFQNEAQLEKSRLLSDRFSAERPKGSFSTLEIQRTEQGDSAMYLCASSLGRTFSGNTIYFGEGSWLTVV.

The chain recombines TRBV10-3 with TRBJ1-4; D is undetermined. The V and J ends lost 2 bases and 0 bases respectively, with 7 bases between them. CDR1 is ENHRY and CDR2 is SYGVKD in the germline V gene. CDR3 size: 15 residues. This CDR3 is CAISETRTTNEKLFF. Written as DNA, the CDR3 is TGTGCCATCAGTGAGACTCGAACAACTAATGAAAAACTGTTTTTT.

The chain combines TRBV29-1 with TRBJ1-5; 7 bases line up with TRBD1. There are 13 residues in the CDR3. With 4 bases clipped from V and 4 bases from J, the junction kept 4 bases outside the gene matches. Germline CDR1 reads SQVTM; CDR2 reads ANQGSEA. This chain's CDR3 is CSVAQGLNQPQHF. In DNA form, the CDR3 reads TGCAGCGTTGCACAGGGGCTTAATCAGCCCCAGCATTTT.

J is TRBJ1-5 and V is TRBV7-6, with 8 bases matching TRBD1. Trimming took 5 bases from V and 4 from J; bases not matched to a gene: 7. The length of the CDR3 is 15 residues. Per germline, CDR1 SGHVS and CDR2 FNYEAQ. Written as DNA, the CDR3 is TGTGCCAGCAGCCCAGGGACAGGCGGAAATCAGCCCCAGCATTTT. This translates into CASSPGTGGNQPQHF.

The chain has TRBV7-2 and TRBJ2-1; maybe TRBD2 (5 bases). Germline V gene lookup returns CDR1 SGHTA and CDR2 FQGNSA. The germline V and J ends were trimmed by 0 bases and 0 bases, with 6 bases remaining between them. The CDR3 has 15 amino acids. CDR3 sequence reads: CASSLAGSSYNEQFF. CDR3 coding DNA: TGTGCCAGCAGCTTAGCGGGGAGCTCCTACAATGAGCAGTTCTTC.

The V gene is TRBV20-1, the J gene TRBJ1-2; tentative D call: TRBD1 (6 bases). The CDR3 runs to 10 residues. The germline CDR1 and CDR2 sequences are DFQATT and SNEGSKA (reference sequence). Trimming stripped 6 bases from V and 7 bases from J, with 9 bases between. The CDR3 DNA sequence: TGCAGTGCGTCAGGGGCTGGCTACACCTTC. Its protein product is CSASGAGYTF.

In this sample, this clone turned up once. This CDR3 reads CASSLSRQLNYGYTF. The CDR3 nucleotides read TGTGCCAGCAGCTTATCGCGGCAACTTAACTATGGCTACACCTTC. The chain employs TRBV7-2 and TRBJ1-2, with D unresolved. Trimming shortened V by 2 bases and J by 1 base, and 11 bases separated the two germline ends. The CDR3 totals 15 residues. Germline CDR1 reads SGHTA; CDR2 reads FQGNSA.

The rearrangement links TRBV27 to TRBJ2-7, with D possibly matching TRBD1 (6 bases). Germline CDR1 MNHEY, CDR2 SMNVEV (reference sequence). The CDR3 sequence is 15 residues long. The V end lost 1 base, the J end lost 6 bases, and 16 bases lay between the germline ends. The CDR3 sequence: CASSLFRGSFGEQYF. The CDR3 nucleotides are TGTGCCAGCAGTTTATTCAGGGGTTCGTTTGGCGAGCAGTACTTC.

The CDR3: CASSPQPDRVYGYTF. As DNA, the CDR3 is TGTGCCAGCAGCCCTCAACCAGACAGGGTCTATGGCTACACCTTC. The J gene is TRBJ1-2, the V gene TRBV7-2; 7 bases map to TRBD1. The V gene's germline CDR1 is SGHTA and CDR2 FQGNSA. The CDR3 extends over 15 amino acids. J lost 4 bases, V lost 5 bases, and 10 bases had no gene match.

The chain combines TRBV6-4 with TRBJ2-1; D is perhaps TRBD2 (6 bases). V lost 0 bases and J lost 9, with 21 bases in between. The length of the CDR3 is 17 residues. The germline V gene has CDR1 MRHNA and CDR2 SNTAGT. The DNA of the CDR3 is TGTGCCAGCAGTGACTCGGAGGTACTAGCCCCGGGGTTTGAGCAGTTCTTC. It codes for CASSDSEVLAPGFEQFF.

V is TRBV5-5 and J is TRBJ2-3; possible D gene TRBD2, 7 bases. This CDR3 contains 16 residues. CDR1 is SGHKS and CDR2 is YYEKEE in the germline V gene (reference sequence). Trimming stripped 0 bases from V and 1 base from J, with 12 bases between. CDR3 nucleotide sequence: TGTGCCAGCAGCTTGGCGGGGGGCGCGGGCACAGATACGCAGTATTTT. It specifies CASSLAGGAGTDTQYF.